The entry below gives a single TCR beta chain sequence along with its context. This clone's antigen is unknown. Within one base of it there is no much larger clone, and no base qualities were kept. The trial excluded patients who had a history of autoimmune disease or were on systemic immunosuppression. In every dose cohort, peripheral blood was drawn for TCR sequencing at baseline, cycle 4 day 1, and cycle 7 day 1. Samples were obtained from an open-label, multicenter, first-in-human phase I dose-escalation trial of ivuxolimab. Adults with locally advanced or metastatic head and neck squamous cell, hepatocellular, melanoma or renal cell carcinoma were enrolled in the trial. Before TCR sequencing, CD4+ T cells and CD8+ T cells were sorted from peripheral blood as separate populations. For sequencing of the TCRbeta CDR3 region, genomic DNA was extracted from the sorted cells. TCRbeta CDR3 regions were sequenced using the immunoSEQ Assay. This is the immuneACCESS table as TCRdb keeps it, with only in-frame sequences that have V and J called. A part of the clones is gone; compared with another copy, unresolved V genes explain less than half, and the rest is unexplained. Recorded for this sample are approximately 74,000 clones; 75% to 90% of them occurred a single time. The top ten hold around 2.1% of the sample.

There are 11 amino acids in the CDR3, from cysteine to phenylalanine inclusive. The read is trimmed to its CDR3 DNA, 33 bases read in frame from base 1. V is pared back by 7 bases and J by 5 bases, with 12 bases lying between the germline termini. In the germline V gene, CDR1 corresponds to SQVTM and CDR2 to ANQGSEA. This sample was taken from a study of OX40 agonist ivuxolimab in advanced cancers. Study-wide context: Ivuxolimab, which targeted the costimulatory receptor OX40 (CD134), was an agonistic, fully human IgG2 monoclonal antibody. Intravenous ivuxolimab was administered to patients every 2 weeks at six dose levels: 0.01, 0.1, 0.3, 1.5, 3 and 10 mg/kg. Of the 50 to 55 dose-escalation patients, hepatocellular carcinoma was present in around 19, melanoma in roughly 15, renal cell carcinoma in 9 and head and neck cancer in 9. In the dose-escalation cohort, 70% to 85% of patients were male, and the mean age was around 65 years with a range of roughly 20 to 85. Patients were allowed to have had prior anti-PD-1, anti-PD-L1 or anti-CTLA-4 therapy, and roughly 40% of the dose-escalation patients had been treated with checkpoint inhibitors. Partial responses were achieved by three dose-escalation patients, of whom one had hepatocellular carcinoma and two had cutaneous melanoma. Peripheral TCRbeta sequencing aimed to test whether ivuxolimab altered TCR sequence diversity and caused clonal T-cell expansion. The monotherapy dose-escalation portion (N ≈ 55 patients) of the phase I ivuxolimab trial is reported in the paper. Paper-wide results and their limitations: After ivuxolimab, CD8+ T cells had more expanded clones than CD4+ T cells on average. At doses of 0.1 to 3.0 mg/kg, clonal expansion of both CD4+ and CD8+ blood T cells was observed from baseline to week 6. Antigen specificity was not determined for the clonally expanded peripheral T cells. Low levels of normalized T-cell clonal expansion were also seen in some patients who did not respond. Partial responders in the 0.1-3.0 mg/kg groups had among the lowest normalized peripheral clonal expansion, especially among CD8+ T cells.

The sample here was CD4+ or CD8+ T cells sorted from blood, taken in a trial of the OX40 agonist ivuxolimab. This sequence originates from an adult with an advanced solid tumor such as melanoma, head and neck, liver or kidney cancer. The chain is made from TRBV29-1 and TRBJ2-7, with an unclear D gene assignment. The nucleotide sequence is TGCAGCGCCCGCCTGAGCCACGAGCAGTACTTC. Its protein product is CSARLSHEQYF.